The 27 T cell receptor beta chains given below trace back to one sample, sequenced in a study of T cell repertoires in cytomegalovirus infection. TCRdb independently ran MiXCR on the reads; one entry per CDR3 protein. The repertoire holds about 130,000 distinct CDR3 sequences, with about 32% as singletons. The antigens these receptors bind are not known. The sequencing here drew on CD8+ T cells from cultured PBMCs, taken from culture after CMV antigen stimulation. These receptor sequences come from a human donor in good health (CMV status not recorded). Some clones in this sample may be carry-over from other donors' samples.

This clonotype was recorded a few times. The chain carries TRBV11-2 and TRBJ2-7, with unresolved D. Trimming removed 2 bases from V and 2 bases from J, with 7 bases in between. CDR1 and CDR2 from the germline V gene are SGHAT and FQNNGV. The CDR3 runs to 13 residues. In DNA, the CDR3 is TGTGCCAGCAGCTTATCGTCAGCCTACGAGCAGTACTTC. Translation: CASSLSSAYEQYF.

The V gene is TRBV20-1, the J gene TRBJ2-1, with D unresolved. CDR3 length: 14 residues. Germline V gives CDR1 DFQATT, CDR2 SNEGSKA (reference sequence). The V end was cut by 0 bases, the J end by 4 bases, with 10 bases between. Written as DNA, the CDR3 is TGCAGTGCTAGAGATGAACACCTATACAATGAGCAGTTCTTC. Encoded protein: CSARDEHLYNEQFF.

This clonotype occurred many times. This chain connects TRBV7-9 to TRBJ2-7, with 8 bases aligning to TRBD1. The CDR3 contains 15 residues. After removal of 6 bases from V and 2 bases from J, the junction contained 9 bases not matched to a gene. Germline assignment: CDR1 SEHNR and CDR2 FQNEAQ (reference sequence). CDR3 coding DNA: TGTGCCAGCAGACCACCCGGGACAGGAACCTACGAGCAGTACTTC. Its translation: CASRPPGTGTYEQYF. The whole variable domain, filled in from reference TRBV7-9 and TRBJ2-7, reads DTGVSQNPRHKITKRGQNVTFRCDPISEHNRLYWYRQTLGQGPEFLTYFQNEAQLEKSRLLSDRFSAERPKGSFSTLEIQRTEQGDSAMYLCASRPPGTGTYEQYFGPGTRLTVT.

The gene calls are TRBV7-9 and TRBJ1-2, with D uncertain. Germline loops: CDR1 SEHNR, CDR2 FQNEAQ (reference sequence). The V end was cut by 5 bases, the J end by 3 bases, with 10 bases between. The CDR3 has 13 residues. CDR3 amino acids: CASSSPVDYGYTF. The CDR3 nucleotides read TGTGCCAGCAGCAGCCCCGTGGACTATGGCTACACCTTC. Supplemented by reference TRBV7-9 and TRBJ1-2, the full variable domain reads DTGVSQNPRHKITKRGQNVTFRCDPISEHNRLYWYRQTLGQGPEFLTYFQNEAQLEKSRLLSDRFSAERPKGSFSTLEIQRTEQGDSAMYLCASSSPVDYGYTFGSGTRLTVV.

This clonotype has only a few counts. The CDR3 here is CASSLGADEEIPYEQYF. CDR3 DNA sequence: TGTGCCAGCAGTTTAGGGGCCGACGAAGAGATTCCCTACGAGCAGTACTTC. The chain carries TRBV27 and TRBJ2-7; D might be TRBD1 (5 bases). There are 17 residues in the CDR3. CDR1 and CDR2 (germline): MNHEY, SMNVEV (reference sequence). Trimming took off 2 bases at V and 2 bases at J, with 19 bases between the two ends.

The chain has TRBV27 and TRBJ1-5, with D possibly being TRBD1 (5 bases). The CDR3 contains 14 residues. Germline-derived CDR1 and CDR2 are MNHEY and SMNVEV (reference sequence). V dropped 3 bases and J dropped 3 bases, with 9 bases sitting between them. The CDR3 DNA is TGTGCCAGCAGTTTCCGGGGCGTCAATCAGCCCCAGCATTTT. Translation: CASSFRGVNQPQHF.

This clonotype has only a few counts. The rearrangement uses TRBV12-3 or TRBV12-4 and TRBJ2-7; TRBD2 agrees at 9 bases. The CDR3 sequence is 14 residues long. V shed 3 bases and J 6 bases; nucleotides not matched to a gene: 6. The CDR3 spells CASSFGGGASEQYF. CDR3 DNA: TGTGCCAGCAGTTTCGGCGGGGGGGCCTCCGAGCAGTACTTC.

This clonotype appeared many times. J is TRBJ1-3 and V is TRBV28, with TRBD1 identical over 9 bases. Looked up from germline, CDR1 is MDHEN and CDR2 is SYDVKM. J gave up 4 bases and V 4 bases, and 8 bases lay outside the gene matches. The CDR3 has 16 residues. CDR3 amino acids: CASSYSDRGSGNTIYF. The CDR3 DNA follows: TGTGCCAGCAGTTACTCGGACAGGGGTTCAGGAAACACCATATATTTT.

This clonotype came up a few times. The chain carries TRBV9 and TRBJ2-3; 8 positions match TRBD1. The V segment lost 7 bases and the J segment 4 bases; nucleotides outside the gene matches: 8. Germline V gene lookup returns CDR1 SGDLS and CDR2 YYNGEE. The CDR3 loop spans 14 amino acids. CDR3 residues: CASSLQGGADTQYF. CDR3 DNA: TGTGCCAGCTCCCTACAGGGGGGAGCAGATACGCAGTATTTT.

This clonotype appeared many times. The chain has TRBV7-2 and TRBJ2-1; D is ambiguous. The CDR3 is made up of 13 amino acids. Germline loops: CDR1 SGHTA, CDR2 FQGNSA. The ends were cut back, 7 bases at V and 5 bases at J, with 12 bases in the middle. The CDR3 protein is CASNLGPDNEQFF. CDR3 DNA sequence: TGTGCCAGCAACCTTGGACCCGACAATGAGCAGTTCTTC.

The CDR3 coding sequence is TGTGCCAGCAGCCCTCAGGGGGGAAGCTCCTACGAGCAGTACTTC. It specifies CASSPQGGSSYEQYF. V usage is TRBV11-2 and J usage is TRBJ2-7, with D possibly TRBD1 on 7 matching bases. The CDR3 has 15 residues. Germline V lookup: CDR1 SGHAT, CDR2 FQNNGV. Trimming removed 5 bases from V and 0 bases from J, with 14 bases in between.

This clonotype occurred many times. This chain connects TRBV28 to TRBJ1-2; a possible D gene is TRBD1 (5 bases). The germline CDR1 and CDR2 sequences are MDHEN and SYDVKM. Trimming removed 4 bases from V and 1 base from J, with 16 bases in between. The CDR3 is made up of 16 amino acids. The CDR3 DNA follows: TGTGCCAGCAGTTCCTATACCCAGACAGTTAACTATGGCTACACCTTC. Encoded protein: CASSSYTQTVNYGYTF.

This sequence joins TRBV5-6 and TRBJ2-3; D is possibly TRBD1 (6 bases). Per the germline V gene, CDR1 is SGHDT and CDR2 is YYEEEE. CDR3 size: 14 residues. Trimming removed 3 bases at V and 4 bases at J, with 12 bases between. The CDR3 region has the DNA TGTGCCAGCAGCTGGGCCCACAGGGCAGATACGCAGTATTTT. Its translation is CASSWAHRADTQYF.

This clonotype was seen only a few times. The chain carries TRBV29-1 and TRBJ2-1; D not certain. Trimming shortened V by 3 bases and J by 8 bases, and 11 bases separated the two germline ends. The CDR3 spans 12 residues. CDR1 and CDR2 from the germline V gene are SQVTM and ANQGSEA. For the CDR3, the DNA is TGCAGCGTTGATCATAGGGAACATGAGCAGTTCTTC. This translates into CSVDHREHEQFF.

The genes are TRBV5-4 and TRBJ1-1; D might be TRBD1 (5 bases). In germline, CDR1 is SGHNT, CDR2 YYREEE (reference sequence). The CDR3 has 15 residues. Trimming took off 4 bases at V and 2 bases at J, with 15 bases between the two ends. The CDR3 DNA reads as TGTGCCAGCAGCCCCTATGGGGGGGATAACACTGAAGCTTTCTTT. Translation gives CASSPYGGDNTEAFF.

The V and J genes are TRBV27 and TRBJ2-1, with D possibly being TRBD1 (5 bases). The germline V gene encodes CDR1 MNHEY and CDR2 SMNVEV (reference sequence). The length of the CDR3 is 13 residues. V lost 3 bases to trimming and J lost 7 bases, with 10 bases between them. The CDR3 nucleotides read TGTGCCAGCAGTTTGTCAGGGAAGAATGAGCAGTTCTTC. This translates into CASSLSGKNEQFF.

This rearrangement joins TRBV2 to TRBJ1-3; tentatively, D is TRBD1 (6 bases). The V end was cut by 6 bases, the J end by 4 bases, with 16 bases between. CDR1 is SNHLY and CDR2 is FYNNEI in the germline V gene. The CDR3 is 15 amino acids. As DNA, the CDR3 is TGTGCCAGCAGGGCGACAGGCACTCCGGGAAACACCATATATTTT. Its translation: CASRATGTPGNTIYF.

The chain has TRBV7-2 and TRBJ1-2; 7 bases agree with TRBD1. This CDR3 comprises 14 residues. The germline gives CDR1 SGHTA, CDR2 FQGNSA. The V segment lost 2 bases and the J segment 2 bases; nucleotides outside the gene matches: 2. The CDR3 here is CASSLRQGNYGYTF. CDR3 in DNA: TGTGCCAGCAGCTTACGACAGGGAAACTATGGCTACACCTTC. Full variable domain (outside the CDR3, taken from reference TRBV7-2 and TRBJ1-2): GAGVSQSPSNKVTEKGKDVELRCDPISGHTALYWYRQSLGQGLEFLIYFQGNSAPDKSGLPSDRFSAERTGGSVSTLTIQRTQQEDSAVYLCASSLRQGNYGYTFGSGTRLTVV.

This clonotype was picked up a small number of times. This sequence joins TRBV4-1 and TRBJ2-2; no clear D gene. The CDR3 runs to 15 residues. The germline V and J ends were trimmed by 0 bases and 7 bases, with 12 bases remaining between them. The germline V gene has CDR1 MGHRA and CDR2 YSYEKL. The DNA for the CDR3 is TGCGCCAGCAGCCAAGATGGAAGGATTCACGGGGAGCTGTTTTTT. Translation gives CASSQDGRIHGELFF.

This clonotype has a handful of counts. The V and J genes are TRBV7-8 and TRBJ2-1; D perhaps matches TRBD2 (6 bases). CDR3 length: 16 residues. Germline CDR1 is SGHVS and CDR2 is FQNEAQ. V lost 8 bases, J lost 5 bases, and 22 bases lay in between. The CDR3: CASVTQPGVRDNEQFF. In nucleotides, the CDR3 is TGTGCCAGCGTCACTCAGCCGGGGGTCAGGGACAATGAGCAGTTCTTC.

This sequence joins TRBV12-3 or TRBV12-4 and TRBJ1-3; D not resolved. There are 14 residues in the CDR3. The V and J ends lost 6 bases and 4 bases respectively, with 13 bases between them. DNA of the CDR3: TGTGCCAGCAGACCTGTGGTGGGGGGAAACACCATATATTTT. Its protein product is CASRPVVGGNTIYF.

This clonotype showed up just a few times. This sequence joins TRBV10-3 and TRBJ2-3; 9 bases fit TRBD2. V dropped 7 bases and J dropped 4; count of bases not matched to a gene: 6. This CDR3 has 14 amino acids. The germline gives CDR1 ENHRY, CDR2 SYGVKD. DNA for the CDR3: TGTGCCATCAACGAAGCGGGGGGCCCAGATACGCAGTATTTT. Protein: CAINEAGGPDTQYF.

This chain links TRBV19 with TRBJ1-1; no clear D. Trimming left V 6 bases short and J 0 bases short, with 11 bases between. This CDR3 region has 14 residues. Germline values: CDR1 LNHDA, CDR2 SQIVND (reference sequence). CDR3 loop: CASRPGRLNTEAFF. CDR3 coding DNA: TGTGCCAGTAGGCCCGGCCGCCTGAACACTGAAGCTTTCTTT.

This clonotype was seen a few times. V is TRBV7-2 and J is TRBJ2-7; 9 bases map to TRBD2. The germline gives CDR1 SGHTA, CDR2 FQGNSA. After removal of 5 bases from V and 1 base from J, the junction contained 6 bases not matched to a gene. CDR3 length: 15 residues. As DNA, the CDR3 is TGTGCCAGCAGCATACTAGCGGGTGAATCCTACGAGCAGTACTTC. Translating it yields CASSILAGESYEQYF.

V gene TRBV9 combines with J gene TRBJ2-3, with 7 nucleotides matching TRBD1. This CDR3 contains 19 residues. V shed 0 bases, J shed 0 bases, and the junction held 13 bases outside the gene matches. Germline assignment: CDR1 SGDLS and CDR2 YYNGEE. The CDR3 nucleotides are TGTGCCAGCAGCGTAGGCTCCCGGGACAGAGGCTTTAGCACAGATACGCAGTATTTT. The encoded protein is CASSVGSRDRGFSTDTQYF.

This clonotype was seen only a few times. V is TRBV28 and J is TRBJ1-1; D is unresolved. From germline, CDR1 is MDHEN and CDR2 SYDVKM. The CDR3 is 15 residues long. V was cut by 5 bases and J by 3 bases, with 16 bases left in between. CDR3 in amino acids: CASSPRGPADTEAFF. The CDR3 DNA reads as TGTGCCAGCAGTCCCCGGGGTCCGGCCGACACTGAAGCTTTCTTT.

This rearrangement joins TRBV4-1 to TRBJ2-3, with D perhaps assigned TRBD1 or TRBD2 (6 bases each). This CDR3 has 16 amino acids. Germline loops: CDR1 MGHRA, CDR2 YSYEKL. V lost 0 bases and J 2 bases, leaving 12 bases between the germline ends. CDR3 bases: TGCGCCAGCAGCCAAGATTCGGGGGCCTACACAGATACGCAGTATTTT. Protein sequence: CASSQDSGAYTDTQYF.